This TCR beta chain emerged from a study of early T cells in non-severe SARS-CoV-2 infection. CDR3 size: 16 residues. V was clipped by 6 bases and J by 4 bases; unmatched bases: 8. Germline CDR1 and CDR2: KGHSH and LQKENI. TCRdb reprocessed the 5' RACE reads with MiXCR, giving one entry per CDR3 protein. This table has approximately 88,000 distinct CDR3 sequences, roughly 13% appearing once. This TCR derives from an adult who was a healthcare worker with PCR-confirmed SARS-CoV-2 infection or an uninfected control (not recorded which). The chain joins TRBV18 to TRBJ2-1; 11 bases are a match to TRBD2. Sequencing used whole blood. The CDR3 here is CASSPPSGGFYNEQFF. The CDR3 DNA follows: TGTGCCAGCTCTCCTCCTAGCGGGGGGTTTTACAATGAGCAGTTCTTC.